One TCR beta chain is described in this entry. No antigen is known for it. The entry originates in a study of T cells in localized non-small cell lung cancer. The germline V gene has CDR1 MNHNS and CDR2 SASEGT. The CDR3 sequence is 15 residues long. The ends lost 2 bases at V and 9 bases at J; junction bases unmatched: 7. Study findings and constraints: Adjacent lung tissue had a median 57 of the top 100 clones found in the tumor. Adjacent uninvolved lung tissue had the highest T cell clonality, exceeding tumor. Only one tumor region went through sequencing, so heterogeneity may still be there. Among blood samples, higher T cell density accompanied longer overall survival.

Only in-frame clones appear in the TCRdb table, and some are missing; sequencing was by immunoSEQ multiplex PCR. Seen here are about 41,000 clones, 70% to 90% observed once, and the top ten hold roughly 7%. This TCR was sampled from a woman aged 18-49 years with stage III lung adenocarcinoma. This sample comprised peripheral blood, obtained before any cancer treatment. This chain uses TRBV6-1 with TRBJ1-6; TRBD1 aligns across 7 bases. The CDR3 DNA is TGTGCCAGCAGTGAACGGGACAGCTACCCTTCACCCCTCCACTTT. Its protein is CASSERDSYPSPLHF.